A single sample gave rise to the 9 T cell receptor beta chains below, sequenced in a study of T-cell memory formation after mild COVID-19. TCRdb independently ran MiXCR on the 5' RACE reads; one entry per CDR3 protein. In the table there are about 430,000 distinct CDR3 sequences, roughly 26% of which are singletons. Sample: PBMCs or a T cell subset sorted from them (not recorded which). The receptor source for this set is an adult woman who had mild COVID-19 (a few samples of this study predate the infection). Cell type and time point are not known.

The chain employs TRBV5-8 and TRBJ2-5; D possibly corresponds to TRBD2 (5 bases). The CDR3 loop spans 15 amino acids. Germline CDR1 reads SGHTS; CDR2 reads YDEGEE. Trimming pared 1 base from V and 4 bases from J, leaving 14 bases between. CDR3 residues: CASSLSLDGGETQYF. The CDR3 region has the DNA TGTGCCAGCAGCTTGTCCCTTGACGGAGGAGAGACCCAGTACTTC.

This clonotype occurred a few times. The chain links TRBV5-6 to TRBJ1-1; D is ambiguous. Germline V CDR1 and CDR2: SGHDT, YYEEEE. The CDR3 extends over 14 amino acids. Trimming left V 4 bases short and J 5 bases short, with 15 bases between. The CDR3: CASSAIEEETEAFF. For the CDR3, the DNA is TGTGCCAGCAGCGCGATCGAAGAGGAGACTGAAGCTTTCTTT.

The rearrangement uses TRBV15 and TRBJ2-7; D is possibly TRBD1 (6 bases). CDR1 is LNHNV and CDR2 is YYDKDF in the germline V gene (reference sequence). V lost 0 bases and J lost 6, with 15 bases in between. There are 15 residues in the CDR3. The CDR3 spells CATSREEMGAGEQYF. CDR3 in DNA: TGTGCCACCAGCAGAGAGGAGATGGGGGCGGGCGAGCAGTACTTC.

The chain uses TRBV15 and TRBJ2-1; D perhaps matches TRBD2 (6 bases). The germline V and J ends were trimmed by 0 bases and 13 bases, with 13 bases remaining between them. Germline lookup yields CDR1 LNHNV and CDR2 YYDKDF (reference sequence). The CDR3 extends over 13 amino acids. CDR3 nucleotides: TGTGCCACCAGCAGAGAAATCCTAGCGAACCAGTTCTTC. This sequence encodes CATSREILANQFF.

This sequence joins TRBV4-3 and TRBJ1-1; D not resolved. From germline, CDR1 is LGHNA and CDR2 YSLEER. This CDR3 has 13 residues. V dropped 0 bases and J dropped 4 bases, with 6 bases sitting between them. CDR3 coding DNA: TGCGCCAGCAGCCAAGATGGGGTCACTGAAGCTTTCTTT. Protein product: CASSQDGVTEAFF.

This clonotype was found a few times. The gene calls are TRBV7-9 and TRBJ2-3; D remains ambiguous. The germline V and J ends were trimmed by 2 bases and 6 bases, with 6 bases remaining between them. In germline, CDR1 is SEHNR, CDR2 FQNEAQ (reference sequence). The CDR3 extends over 12 amino acids. CDR3 nucleotide sequence: TGTGCCAGCAGCTTAACGGTGGATACGCAGTATTTT. It encodes CASSLTVDTQYF.

V gene TRBV12-3 or TRBV12-4 combines with J gene TRBJ2-7; maybe TRBD2 (6 bases). The CDR3 has 13 amino acids. With 8 bases removed from V and 0 bases from J, the gap between germline ends came to 11 bases. The CDR3 DNA follows: TGTGCCAGCGGCGGACTAAGCTCCTACGAGCAGTACTTC. Protein product: CASGGLSSYEQYF.

The rearrangement uses TRBV30 and TRBJ1-5, with 10 bases lining up with TRBD1. The length of the CDR3 is 16 residues. Trimming removed 4 bases from V and 3 bases from J; junction bases left unmatched: 9. Germline V gene sequence: CDR1 GTSNPN, CDR2 SVGIG (reference sequence). In nucleotides, the CDR3 is TGTGCCTGGAACCCACCCGGGACAGGGGTCAATCAGCCCCAGCATTTT. It is translated as CAWNPPGTGVNQPQHF.

The chain recombines TRBV6-2 or TRBV6-3 with TRBJ2-7; the D is unclear. Trimming stripped 4 bases from V and 3 bases from J, with 10 bases between. This CDR3 is 13 amino acids long. Per germline, CDR1 MNHEY and CDR2 SVGEGT. This CDR3 reads CASSSVYSYEQYF. DNA of the CDR3: TGTGCCAGCAGTTCGGTTTACAGCTACGAGCAGTACTTC.